Below, 9 T cell receptor beta chains from the same sample are listed, as sequenced in a study of cytomegalovirus exposure and HLA in healthy donors (TCRdb year 2017). Library preparation used the immunoSEQ multiplex PCR assay. For the multiplex PCR, a mixture combining 60 forward primers for TCR Vbeta segments and 13 reverse primers for TCR Jbeta segments was used. What TCRdb holds here is the immuneACCESS table cut down to in-frame rearrangements. Part of the clones is not present; checked against another copy, under half of the missing clones reflect an unresolved V gene, and the others are unexplained. The sample table contains around 210,000 clones; only one count was recorded for approximately 78% of them. The top ten clonotypes cover less than 3.5% of the sample. Sequencing used PBMCs. The receptor set was obtained from a woman aged 35 to 49 in good health and CMV-seronegative.

The CDR3 DNA reads as TGTGCCAGCAGCAGACTGACAGGGGGAAAAACTGAAGCTTTCTTT. Its protein is CASSRLTGGKTEAFF. The chain couples TRBV9 to TRBJ1-1; 9 nucleotides line up with TRBD1. Germline V gene lookup returns CDR1 SGDLS and CDR2 YYNGEE. There are 15 residues in the CDR3. V gave up 4 bases and J gave up 5 bases; unmatched junction bases: 9.

The chain uses TRBV2 and TRBJ2-7; TRBD2 matches 11 bases. This CDR3 contains 17 residues. V dropped 4 bases and J dropped 7; count of bases not matched to a gene: 15. CDR1 is SNHLY, CDR2 FYNNEI, per germline. This CDR3 is CASSVRATSGREWEQYF. The CDR3, as DNA: TGTGCCAGCAGTGTCCGGGCAACTAGCGGGAGAGAGTGGGAGCAGTACTTC.

The V and J genes are TRBV6-9 and TRBJ1-1; D possibly corresponds to TRBD1 (5 bases). Deletions cut 5 bases from V and 2 bases from J, with 21 bases between. This CDR3 contains 17 residues. The germline CDR1 and CDR2 sequences are MNHGY and SVAAGI. The DNA for the CDR3 is TGTGCCAGCAGTCAGCAAGGCCGGGACTTTCAAAACACTGAAGCTTTCTTT. Translating it yields CASSQQGRDFQNTEAFF.

J is TRBJ2-2 and V is TRBV30; 14 bases align to TRBD2. The ends lost 3 bases at V and 7 bases at J; junction bases unmatched: 4. The V gene's germline CDR1 is GTSNPN and CDR2 SVGIG (reference sequence). This CDR3 is built from 15 residues. The CDR3 nucleotides read TGTGCCTGGAGCAGACTAGCGGGAGGGGGCGGGGAGCTGTTTTTT. Translating gives CAWSRLAGGGGELFF. The complete variable domain, with remaining parts taken from reference TRBV30 and TRBJ2-2, reads SQTIHQWPATLVQPVGSPLSLECTVEGTSNPNLYWYRQAAGRGLQLLFYSVGIGQISSEVPQNLSASRPQDRQFILSSKKLLLSDSGFYLCAWSRLAGGGGELFFGEGSRLTVL.

The chain links TRBV5-1 to TRBJ2-5; 9 positions agree with TRBD1. This CDR3 is built from 14 residues. Germline values: CDR1 SGHRS, CDR2 YFSETQ. Trimming took 4 bases from V and 7 from J; bases not matched to a gene: 8. The CDR3 DNA follows: TGCGCCAGCAGCCCCCTGACAGGGGGTGGGACCCAGTACTTC. Translated, it gives CASSPLTGGGTQYF.

The gene calls are TRBV27 and TRBJ2-1; TRBD1 is a possible D gene (5 bases). Germline CDR1 reads MNHEY; CDR2 reads SMNVEV (reference sequence). The CDR3 loop spans 15 amino acids. V was pared by 2 bases and J by 8 bases, with 16 bases between. DNA for the CDR3: TGTGCCAGCAGTTTAAGGGCAGGGTCTGGCGATGAGCAGTTCTTC. Its translation: CASSLRAGSGDEQFF.

The chain recombines TRBV7-2 with TRBJ1-1; 7 bases fit TRBD1. The CDR3 contains 14 residues. V lost 2 bases and J lost 2; bases outside the gene matches: 2. Germline values: CDR1 SGHTA, CDR2 FQGNSA. The CDR3 DNA sequence: TGTGCCAGCAGCTTAATAGGGGGCAACACTGAAGCTTTCTTT. Its protein is CASSLIGGNTEAFF.

The chain combines TRBV9 with TRBJ1-6; a possible D gene is TRBD1 (6 bases). There are 15 residues in the CDR3. Germline V gene sequence: CDR1 SGDLS, CDR2 YYNGEE. Trimming took off 0 bases at V and 10 bases at J, with 14 bases between the two ends. CDR3 sequence: CASSVGEGGRSPLHF. In DNA form, the CDR3 reads TGTGCCAGCAGCGTAGGGGAGGGGGGGCGATCACCCCTCCACTTT.

This chain uses TRBV28 with TRBJ1-5; tentative D call: TRBD1 (5 bases). Trimming removed 6 bases from V and 9 bases from J, with 21 bases in between. Germline V lookup: CDR1 MDHEN, CDR2 SYDVKM. The CDR3 has 15 amino acids. CDR3 nucleotide sequence: TGTGCCAGCAGACTACCGAGGGGAAGGGAGGGGCCCCAGCATTTT. This gives the protein CASRLPRGREGPQHF.